These T cell receptor beta chains were read from a single sample in a study of beta chain features in type 1 diabetes. Method: immunoSEQ multiplex PCR; TCRdb's copy keeps in-frame clones and lacks some. The data show about 650,000 clones, around 12% seen once. Source material: naive CD4+ T cells from blood. These receptor sequences come from a young man with type 1 diabetes. The CDR3 runs from the conserved cysteine through the conserved F or W. Fields, in order: D gene, J gene, clone size, V gene, CDR3 DNA, CDR3 protein. The D gene is left open where the match is weak. Some rows have no size entry. The others give once, few or many, or a class for an expanded clone.

NA | TRBJ2-3 | few | TRBV7-2 | TGTGCCAGCAGACCGTCCCTAAGCACAGATACGCAGTATTTT | CASRPSLSTDTQYF
NA | TRBJ2-5 | NA | TRBV6-5 | TGTGCCAGCGGCAGGGTATTTGAGACCCAGTACTTC | CASGRVFETQYF
NA | TRBJ1-2 | NA | TRBV14 | TGTGCCAGCAGCCCAGGGCGGGACTATGGCTACACCTTC | CASSPGRDYGYTF
NA | TRBJ1-1 | NA | TRBV5-6 | TGTGCCAGCAGCTTCGTCGGGTTGGGGGCTTTCTTT | CASSFVGLGAFF
NA | TRBJ1-4 | NA | TRBV18 | TGTGCCAGTACCCCGGGGAGAGATGAAAAACTGTTTTTT | CASTPGRDEKLFF
NA | TRBJ2-7 | NA | TRBV12-5 | TGTGCTAGTGGTTCAGACTCGGGGTTCGAGCAGTACTTC | CASGSDSGFEQYF
NA | TRBJ2-7 | NA | TRBV5-1 | TGCGCCAGCAGCTCCGCAGGTTCGAACGAGCAGTACTTC | CASSSAGSNEQYF
NA | TRBJ2-6 | NA | TRBV25-1 | TGTGCCAGCAGTGAATTAATGTTCTCTGGGGCCAACGTCCTGACTTTC | CASSELMFSGANVLTF
TRBD1 | TRBJ2-5 | few | TRBV7-2 | TGTGCCAGCAGCTTAGGGGGACAGGGTCTAGAGACCCAGTACTTC | CASSLGGQGLETQYF
NA | TRBJ2-3 | NA | TRBV19 | TGTGCCAGTAAAGGTGTGTCAGATACGCAGTATTTT | CASKGVSDTQYF
NA | TRBJ1-2 | NA | TRBV29-1 | TGCAGCGTTGAAGAACAGGGCCGCGGTGGCTACACCTTC | CSVEEQGRGGYTF
TRBD2 | TRBJ2-3 | NA | TRBV2 | TGTGCCGGGGGGGGACCCAGCACAGATACGCAGTATTTT | CAGGGPSTDTQYF
NA | TRBJ2-2 | NA | TRBV9 | TGTGCCAGCAGCGTAGAACAGGGTGGTATCGGGGAGCTGTTTTTT | CASSVEQGGIGELFF
NA | TRBJ2-2 | NA | TRBV6-1 | TGTGCCAGCAGGGACCTTGGGACGGACGGGGAGCTGTTTTTT | CASRDLGTDGELFF
TRBD1 | TRBJ2-6 | few | TRBV25-1 | TGTGCCAGCAGTGCCCCCGGGACAGGAACGTCTGGGGCCAACGTCCTGACTTTC | CASSAPGTGTSGANVLTF
NA | TRBJ2-3 | NA | TRBV7-9 | TGTGCCAGCAGCTTCCGGGACGGCTCTAGCACAGATACGCAGTATTTT | CASSFRDGSSTDTQYF
NA | TRBJ1-1 | few | TRBV7-9 | TGTGCCAGCAGCTTCAGGGAGAACACTGAAGCTTTCTTT | CASSFRENTEAFF
NA | TRBJ1-6 | NA | TRBV30 | TGTGCCTGGAGTGTACCGGGGGGGTACTTCGATAATTCACCCCTCCACTTT | CAWSVPGGYFDNSPLHF
NA | TRBJ1-2 | NA | TRBV10-3 | TGTGCCATCAGTGAGTCGGTGAGGAACTATGGCTACACCTTC | CAISESVRNYGYTF
TRBD1 | TRBJ1-1 | few | TRBV7-9 | TGTGCCAGCAGCTTAGGGACAGGGTACACTGAAGCTTTCTTT | CASSLGTGYTEAFF
TRBD2 | TRBJ2-1 | NA | TRBV4-2 | TGTGCCAGCAGCTTCCGACTAGCGGGGGGGGACAATGAGCAGTTCTTC | CASSFRLAGGDNEQFF
TRBD1 | TRBJ2-1 | NA | TRBV14 | TGTGCCAGCAGCCAAGGAGACAGGGGAAAGGAGCAGTTCTTC | CASSQGDRGKEQFF
TRBD1 | TRBJ1-1 | NA | TRBV9 | TGTGCCAGCAGCGTCGGGACAGGGAAAAACACTGAAGCTTTCTTT | CASSVGTGKNTEAFF
NA | TRBJ1-6 | NA | TRBV5-8 | TGTGCCAGCAGCTTGACGCCGTCACCCCTCCACTTT | CASSLTPSPLHF
TRBD1 | TRBJ2-7 | NA | TRBV2 | TGTGCCAGCAGGGAGGGACAGGGAAACGAGCAGTACTTC | CASREGQGNEQYF
NA | TRBJ1-1 | few | TRBV10-3 | TGTGCCATCAGTGAGTCGAGTCTTGGACAGACAAACACTGAAGCTTTCTTT | CAISESSLGQTNTEAFF
NA | TRBJ1-2 | NA | TRBV20-1 | TGCAGTGCTAGAGCTGGTGGCTACACCTTC | CSARAGGYTF
NA | TRBJ2-7 | few | TRBV18 | TGTGCCAGCTCATCCCGGCAGGGTGAACACGAGCAGTACTTC | CASSSRQGEHEQYF
NA | TRBJ2-2 | NA | TRBV4-3 | TGCGCCAGCAGCCAAGTGTCTCTAGGTTTCACCGGGGAGCTGTTTTTT | CASSQVSLGFTGELFF
NA | TRBJ2-5 | NA | TRBV18 | TGTGCCAGCTCACCGTTTGTAGAGACCCAGTACTTC | CASSPFVETQYF
NA | TRBJ2-2 | NA | TRBV30 | TGTGCCTGGAGTGTACTTGGGGGTAGCGACACCGGGGAGCTGTTTTTT | CAWSVLGGSDTGELFF
NA | TRBJ1-2 | NA | TRBV28 | TGTGCCAGCACCTCCATGTTGGGGAACTATGGCTACACCTTC | CASTSMLGNYGYTF
NA | TRBJ2-6 | NA | TRBV19 | TGTGCCGCTCAGCGGTCCCTCGGTGGAGTGGCCAACGTCCTGACTTTC | CAAQRSLGGVANVLTF
NA | TRBJ2-7 | few | TRBV10-3 | TGTGCCGTAGGCGAGACTTACGAGCAGTACTTC | CAVGETYEQYF
TRBD1 | TRBJ2-7 | NA | TRBV5-1 | TGCGCCAGCAGCTCCCTTCCTTCCGGGACAGGGGGTTACGAGCAGTACTTC | CASSSLPSGTGGYEQYF
NA | TRBJ1-5 | few | TRBV2 | TGTGCCAGCAGTGAAGGCAGGGGAGATCAGCCCCAGCATTTT | CASSEGRGDQPQHF
NA | TRBJ1-6 | NA | TRBV19 | TGTGCCAGTAGTATAGTGCCCGGGGGTTATAATTCACCCCTCCACTTT | CASSIVPGGYNSPLHF
NA | TRBJ2-5 | once | TRBV13 | TGTGCCAGCAGCCCCAAGGGAGAGACCCAGTACTTC | CASSPKGETQYF
TRBD1 | TRBJ1-6 | NA | TRBV13 | TGTGCCAGCAGCTTCACGGACAGGTCACCCCTCCACTTT | CASSFTDRSPLHF
TRBD1 | TRBJ1-4 | few | TRBV6-6 | TGTGCCAGCAGTTCCCAACCACGCAGGGGGCTGGAAAAACTGTTTTTT | CASSSQPRRGLEKLFF
TRBD1 | TRBJ1-2 | NA | TRBV6-5 | TGTGCCAGCAGGCGACAGGGAGACGGCTACACCTTC | CASRRQGDGYTF
NA | TRBJ1-2 | NA | TRBV10-3 | TGTGCCATCAGTGAGCTCGAAGGGAACGGCTACACCTTC | CAISELEGNGYTF
NA | TRBJ2-1 | NA | TRBV6-1 | TGTGCCAGCAGTGAACCTGGCAGGGTCGCCTACAATGAGCAGTTCTTC | CASSEPGRVAYNEQFF
NA | TRBJ2-1 | few | TRBV27 | TGTGCCAGCAGTTTTAACGGCCGGAATGAGCAGTTCTTC | CASSFNGRNEQFF
NA | TRBJ2-5 | few | TRBV19 | TGTGCCAGTAGTATCGCAGGAGGGAGGGAGACCCAGTACTTC | CASSIAGGRETQYF
NA | TRBJ2-4 | NA | TRBV6-5 | TGTGCCAGCAGTTACGCGAGACACCAGAAAAACATTCAGTACTTC | CASSYARHQKNIQYF
NA | TRBJ2-6 | few | TRBV6-5 | TGTGCCAGCAGTTACAACTCAGGGCGGGGGGCCAACGTCCTGACTTTC | CASSYNSGRGANVLTF
TRBD1 | TRBJ1-6 | few | TRBV30 | TGTGCCTGGAGTGTCCCTGACAGGGAGGCTTCACCCCTCCACTTT | CAWSVPDREASPLHF
NA | TRBJ2-3 | few | TRBV11-2 | TGTGCCAGCAGCTCGGTGATTGCTAGCACAGATACGCAGTATTTT | CASSSVIASTDTQYF
NA | TRBJ2-2 | NA | TRBV6-5 | TGTGCCAGCAGTTATCCCAACACCGGGGAGCTGTTTTTT | CASSYPNTGELFF
NA | TRBJ1-5 | few | TRBV30 | TGTGCCTGGAGTGTATCGAGACAAGGGAATCAGCCCCAGCATTTT | CAWSVSRQGNQPQHF
NA | TRBJ1-4 | NA | TRBV4-3 | TGCGCCAGCAGCCAAGGGCCGTGGGGCACTAATGAAAAACTGTTTTTT | CASSQGPWGTNEKLFF
NA | TRBJ2-1 | NA | TRBV5-1 | TGCGCCAGCAGCCAGCTACCTCCCCTGAACTCCTACAATGAGCAGTTCTTC | CASSQLPPLNSYNEQFF
NA | TRBJ2-3 | few | TRBV7-2 | TGTGCCAGCAGTCGCGCGGGGCGCACAGATACGCAGTATTTT | CASSRAGRTDTQYF
NA | TRBJ2-7 | few | TRBV28 | TGTGCCAGCAGACCGACAGGTTCCACCTACGAGCAGTACTTC | CASRPTGSTYEQYF
TRBD2 | TRBJ2-1 | few | TRBV5-1 | TGCGCCAGCAGCTTGGTTTCGGGACTAGCGGGGAATGAGCAGTTCTTC | CASSLVSGLAGNEQFF